Included here is one T cell receptor beta chain sequence, with context. The sample's treatment: roughly 19 received Ad26.COV2.S at low or high dose, single or two shots; roughly five received placebo; per-sample allocation not given. It was on day 63 after the first vaccine or placebo injection that samples were taken. This specimen belongs to a study of Ad26.COV2.S vaccination and SARS-CoV-2 variants. The repertoire was sequenced with immunoSEQ multiplex PCR; TCRdb's copy has only in-frame clones and lacks some. Found here are around 300,000 clones, approximately 86% of them singletons; the top ten hold roughly a tenth. The sample in question was peripheral blood, obtained in a trial of Ad26.COV2.S vaccine versus placebo. The TCR was taken from a person between 18 and 60 years old who received the Ad26.COV2.S COVID-19 vaccine or a placebo.

CDR3 DNA: TGTGCCAGCAGCCAAGGGGGGGCTGGGCAGCCCCAGCATTTT. Translating it yields CASSQGGAGQPQHF. The J gene is TRBJ1-5, the V gene TRBV3-1 (or the pseudogene TRBV3-2), with a weak D call TRBD1 (6 bases). Germline V gives CDR1 LGHDT, CDR2 YNNKEL (reference sequence). The CDR3 covers 14 residues. V was shortened by 1 base and J by 7 bases, with 11 bases between the two germline ends.